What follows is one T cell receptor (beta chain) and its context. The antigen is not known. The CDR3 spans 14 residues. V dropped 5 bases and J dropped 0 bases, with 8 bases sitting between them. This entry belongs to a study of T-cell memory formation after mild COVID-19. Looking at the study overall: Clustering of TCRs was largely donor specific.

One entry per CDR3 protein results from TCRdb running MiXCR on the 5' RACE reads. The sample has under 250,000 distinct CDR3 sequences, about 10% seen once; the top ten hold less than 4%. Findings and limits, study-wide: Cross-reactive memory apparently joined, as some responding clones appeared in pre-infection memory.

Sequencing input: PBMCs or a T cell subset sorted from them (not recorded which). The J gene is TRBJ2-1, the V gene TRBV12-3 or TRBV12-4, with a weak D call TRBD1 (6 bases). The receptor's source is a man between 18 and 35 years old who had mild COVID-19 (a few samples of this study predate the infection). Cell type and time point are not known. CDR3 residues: CASSQGSSYNEQFF. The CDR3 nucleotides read TGTGCCAGCAGTCAGGGGAGCTCCTACAATGAGCAGTTCTTC.